This T cell receptor beta chain was identified during a study of T-cell memory formation after mild COVID-19. Study at large: Largely donor-specific TCR clusters were found. General observations from the study: Shrinking CD4+ clones resided mostly in CM and EM, and CD8+ ones in EMRA.

This clonotype was seen a handful of times. Its antigen is as yet unknown. After removal of 5 bases from V and 9 bases from J, the junction contained 7 bases not matched to a gene. The germline gives CDR1 SGHRS, CDR2 YFSETQ. The CDR3 is made up of 13 amino acids. TCRdb redid the calling of the 5' RACE reads with MiXCR, one entry per CDR3 protein. The sample carries approximately 430,000 distinct CDR3 sequences, about a quarter recorded once. The TCR originated in an adult woman who had mild COVID-19 (a few samples of this study predate the infection). Cell type and time point are not known. The V gene is TRBV5-1, the J gene TRBJ2-1, with 8 bases fitting TRBD2. Input material: PBMCs or a T cell subset sorted from them (not recorded which). The CDR3 sequence: CASRSSGVVEQFF. The CDR3 bases are TGCGCCAGCAGAAGTAGCGGGGTCGTTGAGCAGTTCTTC.